These 3 T cell receptor beta chains were sequenced from one sample in a study of T-cell reconstitution after alpha-beta-depleted transplantation in children. Unique molecular identifiers featured in how the TCRbeta library was prepared. MiXCR was run by TCRdb on the PCR reads, yielding one entry per CDR3 protein. The repertoire holds roughly 180,000 distinct CDR3 sequences, roughly 14% seen once, with about 13% in the top ten. The source was PBMCs from the stem cell graft donor, collected from the stem cell graft. Receptors originate from a human donor who donated a stem cell graft to a child with acute lymphoblastic leukemia.

This clonotype was counted many times. This rearrangement joins TRBV6-5 to TRBJ1-1; no clear D. From germline, CDR1 is MNHEY and CDR2 SVGAGI. V was clipped by 2 bases and J by 1 base, with 8 bases between them. The CDR3 has 14 amino acids. The chain's CDR3 is CASSYDMGNTEAFF. In DNA, the CDR3 is TGTGCCAGCAGTTACGATATGGGGAACACTGAAGCTTTCTTT.

The gene calls are TRBV5-4 and TRBJ2-5, with unresolved D. CDR1 and CDR2 (germline): SGHNT, YYREEE (reference sequence). Trimming removed 3 bases at V and 2 bases at J, with 11 bases between. The CDR3 consists of 14 residues. The DNA of the CDR3 is TGTGCCAGCAGCTGGGCGAGGAGTCAAGAGACCCAGTACTTC. Translated: CASSWARSQETQYF.

This clonotype was recorded many times. The rearrangement joins TRBV6-1 to TRBJ2-5; TRBD2 might be the D (6 bases). There are 16 residues in the CDR3. Trimming removed 3 bases from V and 1 base from J, with 15 bases in between. The germline gives CDR1 MNHNS, CDR2 SASEGT. The CDR3 DNA reads as TGTGCCAGCAGTGAGGGCTTCGGGACTTCCCAAGAGACCCAGTACTTC. It is translated as CASSEGFGTSQETQYF.